One and the same sample provided the 32 T cell receptor beta chains below, sequenced in a study of blood T cell repertoires in COVID-19. Data came from immunoSEQ multiplex PCR; TCRdb stores just in-frame clones and leaves some out. The sample yields about 170,000 clones, 85% seen once. The sequenced sample consisted of peripheral blood. These receptors were taken from a woman aged 80 or over with COVID-19, enrolled during active disease.

V and J are TRBV5-1 and TRBJ2-3; 14 bases fit TRBD2. The CDR3 spans 17 residues. The J segment lost 6 bases and the V segment lost 4 bases, leaving 10 bases of the junction unmatched. Germline V gives CDR1 SGHRS, CDR2 YFSETQ. The CDR3 here is CASSPPGLAGVGDTQYF. In DNA, the CDR3 is TGCGCCAGCAGCCCACCGGGACTAGCGGGAGTTGGTGATACGCAGTATTTT.

Notes on this clone: The identical CDR3 is also encoded by other nucleotide sequences in the sample. V gene TRBV5-1 combines with J gene TRBJ2-2; no clear D gene. The V gene lost 0 bases and the J gene lost 1 base, with 4 bases spanning the gap. The CDR3 is made up of 14 amino acids. The V gene's germline CDR1 is SGHRS and CDR2 YFSETQ. The CDR3 is CASSLGQNTGELFF. CDR3 sequence (DNA): TGCGCCAGCAGCTTGGGACAGAACACCGGGGAGCTGTTTTTT.

In its sample, this clone was seen many times. This chain joins TRBV7-9 and TRBJ1-6; D gene unclear. Germline V lookup: CDR1 SEHNR, CDR2 FQNEAQ (reference sequence). CDR3 length equals 14 residues. V dropped 2 bases and J dropped 4 bases, with 6 bases sitting between them. The CDR3 DNA is TGTGCCAGCAGCTTACTCTCTTATAATTCACCCCTCCACTTT. Protein product: CASSLLSYNSPLHF.

The V call is TRBV4-2, the J call TRBJ2-7; TRBD1 matches at 11 bases. Germline V gene lookup returns CDR1 LGHNA and CDR2 YNFKEQ. Unmatched junction bases numbered 5, after V lost 4 bases and J lost 0 bases. CDR3 length equals 16 residues. The CDR3 region has the DNA TGTGCCAGCAGCCGAGGGGGGACAGGGGGCTCCTACGAGCAGTACTTC. Translation: CASSRGGTGGSYEQYF.

This sequence joins TRBV10-3 and TRBJ1-3, with a tentative D call TRBD1 (5 bases). The germline V gene has CDR1 ENHRY and CDR2 SYGVKD. The CDR3 totals 12 residues. Deletions cut 7 bases from V and 4 bases from J, with 8 bases between. The CDR3 is CAITGAGNTIYF. In DNA, the CDR3 is TGTGCCATCACTGGGGCCGGAAACACCATATATTTT.

The chain recombines TRBV9 with TRBJ2-3; D unresolved. The ends were cut back, 0 bases at V and 0 bases at J, with 5 bases in the middle. The germline V gene encodes CDR1 SGDLS and CDR2 YYNGEE. CDR3 length: 14 residues. The CDR3 region is CASSVASSTDTQYF. The DNA of the CDR3 is TGTGCCAGCAGCGTAGCCTCGAGCACAGATACGCAGTATTTT.

The chain employs TRBV18 and TRBJ1-2; TRBD1 matches 7 bases. There are 15 residues in the CDR3. J was trimmed by 5 bases and V by 0 bases; bases with no gene match: 6. CDR1 KGHSH and CDR2 LQKENI come from the germline V gene. In DNA, the CDR3 is TGTGCCAGCTCACCACCGGAGGACAGGTCTTATGGCTACACCTTC. Amino acids: CASSPPEDRSYGYTF.

The chain combines TRBV7-6 with TRBJ1-2; D may be TRBD1 (6 bases). The germline V and J ends were trimmed by 1 base and 6 bases, with 15 bases remaining between them. In germline, CDR1 is SGHVS, CDR2 FNYEAQ. CDR3 size: 15 residues. CDR3 nucleotides: TGTGCCAGCAGCTTAGAGGGACACCCTTTGGATGGCTACACCTTC. This encodes CASSLEGHPLDGYTF. Complete variable domain (other parts from reference TRBV7-6 and TRBJ1-2): GAGVSQSPRYKVTKRGQDVALRCDPISGHVSLYWYRQALGQGPEFLTYFNYEAQQDKSGLPNDRFSAERPEGSISTLTIQRTEQRDSAMYRCASSLEGHPLDGYTFGSGTRLTVV.

This sequence joins TRBV2 and TRBJ2-3; tentative D call: TRBD2 (6 bases). Germline V gene data show CDR1 as SNHLY and CDR2 as FYNNEI. V was clipped by 8 bases and J by 2 bases, with 11 bases between them. The CDR3 consists of 13 residues. The CDR3: CASEAGTTDTQYF. The CDR3 bases are TGTGCCAGCGAGGCGGGAACCACAGATACGCAGTATTTT.

Note on this clone: The same CDR3 also results from other DNA sequences found in this sample. The V call is TRBV18, the J call TRBJ1-1; a weak D match, TRBD1 (6 bases). CDR3 length: 15 residues. Between the trimmed V and J ends, which lost 0 bases and 4 bases, there was a span of 12 bases. Germline V gene data show CDR1 as KGHSH and CDR2 as LQKENI. CDR3 amino acids: CASSPPTGGGTEAFF. CDR3 nucleotides: TGTGCCAGCTCACCACCTACTGGGGGCGGCACTGAAGCTTTCTTT.

This clone was seen a handful of times. V and J are TRBV12-5 and TRBJ1-2, with D maybe TRBD1 (5 bases). The CDR3 sequence is 15 residues long. Deletions cut 6 bases from V and 3 bases from J, with 17 bases between. Germline loops: CDR1 LGHNT, CDR2 FRNRAP. The DNA for the CDR3 is TGTGCTAGTGGCCCAGGCCCCCAGGGTTACTATGGCTACACCTTC. The encoded protein is CASGPGPQGYYGYTF.

The rearrangement links TRBV9 to TRBJ2-2, with D tentatively TRBD1 (6 bases). The CDR3 contains 16 residues. Germline CDR1 reads SGDLS; CDR2 reads YYNGEE. V was trimmed by 0 bases and J by 4 bases, leaving 13 bases between them. In DNA, the CDR3 is TGTGCCAGCAGCGTAGGTGTGGGGGCCGTCACCGGGGAGCTGTTTTTT. This encodes CASSVGVGAVTGELFF.

J is TRBJ1-2 and V is TRBV3-1 (or the pseudogene TRBV3-2); 11 positions agree with TRBD1. The CDR3 extends over 18 amino acids. The ends lost 1 base at V and 2 bases at J; junction bases unmatched: 9. Per the germline V gene, CDR1 is LGHDT and CDR2 is YNNKEL (reference sequence). The DNA of the CDR3 is TGTGCCAGCAGCCAAGCGTGGACAGGGGGCTGGGGAAACTATGGCTACACCTTC. It is translated as CASSQAWTGGWGNYGYTF.

The chain links TRBV7-9 to TRBJ2-5; D unresolved. Looked up from germline, CDR1 is SEHNR and CDR2 is FQNEAQ (reference sequence). Trimming shortened V by 0 bases and J by 1 base, and 9 bases separated the two germline ends. The CDR3 contains 15 residues. CDR3 coding DNA: TGTGCCAGCAGCTTAGCGGGCGACGCCCAAGAGACCCAGTACTTC. Translating gives CASSLAGDAQETQYF.

The rearrangement links TRBV9 to TRBJ2-7, with TRBD2 identical over 8 bases. The V and J ends lost 0 bases and 7 bases, in that order; junction bases with no gene match: 12. Looked up from germline, CDR1 is SGDLS and CDR2 is YYNGEE. The CDR3 totals 16 residues. The CDR3 DNA sequence: TGTGCCAGCAGCGTAGAGGCGGGAGGCCCCTCCGGTGAGCAGTACTTC. It encodes CASSVEAGGPSGEQYF. Full variable domain (missing parts from reference TRBV9 and TRBJ2-7): DSGVTQTPKHLITATGQRVTLRCSPRSGDLSVYWYQQSLDQGLQFLIQYYNGEERAKGNILERFSAQQFPDLHSELNLSSLELGDSALYFCASSVEAGGPSGEQYFGPGTRLTVT.

J is TRBJ1-2 and V is TRBV5-4; 10 positions agree with TRBD1. This CDR3 contains 14 residues. Germline CDR1 SGHNT, CDR2 YYREEE (reference sequence). V lost 7 bases, J lost 8 bases, and 11 bases stayed unmatched. The CDR3 nucleotides are TGTGCCAGCGGGAGACAGGGGGCGACTGGCGGCTACACCTTC. This gives the protein CASGRQGATGGYTF.

The gene calls are TRBV19 and TRBJ1-2, with TRBD1 identical over 11 bases. The germline CDR1 and CDR2 sequences are LNHDA and SQIVND (reference sequence). Germline trimming cut 5 bases from V and 8 bases from J; bases unmatched to any gene: 10. This CDR3 is 15 amino acids long. CDR3 nucleotides: TGTGCCAGTAGTGCGTGGACAGGGGGCGAGGAAGGCTACACCTTC. This codes for CASSAWTGGEEGYTF.

The rearrangement links TRBV19 to TRBJ1-4; TRBD1 might be the D (5 bases). V was trimmed by 6 bases and J by 6 bases, leaving 14 bases between them. The CDR3 covers 14 residues. CDR1 and CDR2 from the germline V gene are LNHDA and SQIVND (reference sequence). CDR3 DNA: TGTGCCAGTAGGCCGGTGGGGCCCTATGAAAAACTGTTTTTT. Translation gives CASRPVGPYEKLFF.

The chain has TRBV27 and TRBJ2-2; 8 positions match TRBD1. Germline assignment: CDR1 MNHEY and CDR2 SMNVEV (reference sequence). There are 15 residues in the CDR3. J was trimmed by 0 bases and V by 6 bases; bases with no gene match: 3. This CDR3 is CASSGTGANTGELFF. CDR3 DNA: TGTGCCAGCAGCGGGACAGGCGCGAACACCGGGGAGCTGTTTTTT.

The genes are TRBV11-2 and TRBJ2-7; 7 bases are shared with TRBD1. With V trimmed by 6 bases and J by 4 bases, 18 bases remained unmatched. Germline CDR1 SGHAT, CDR2 FQNNGV. CDR3 length: 17 amino acids. CDR3 loop: CASSQRIGQVIGYEQYF. CDR3 DNA sequence: TGTGCCAGCAGTCAAAGAATAGGACAGGTTATTGGATACGAGCAGTACTTC.

The chain employs TRBV19 and TRBJ2-2; tentative D call: TRBD2 (5 bases). This CDR3 has 11 residues. Germline V CDR1 and CDR2: LNHDA, SQIVND (reference sequence). The ends were cut back, 7 bases at V and 7 bases at J, with 7 bases in the middle. The CDR3 is CASKRVGELFF. CDR3 in DNA: TGTGCCAGTAAGAGGGTCGGGGAGCTGTTTTTT. The full variable domain, completed using reference TRBV19 and TRBJ2-2, is DGGITQSPKYLFRKEGQNVTLSCEQNLNHDAMYWYRQDPGQGLRLIYYSQIVNDFQKGDIAEGYSVSREKKESFPLTVTSAQKNPTAFYLCASKRVGELFFGEGSRLTVL.

The J gene is TRBJ1-2, the V gene TRBV6-5; 7 bases are a match to TRBD1. V shed 5 bases, J shed 8 bases, and the junction held 8 bases outside the gene matches. The CDR3 totals 13 residues. CDR1 MNHEY and CDR2 SVGAGI come from the germline V gene. The CDR3 reads CASSRAQGGGYTF. The CDR3 DNA follows: TGTGCCAGCAGTCGGGCCCAGGGGGGAGGCTACACCTTC.

The chain recombines TRBV3-1 (or the pseudogene TRBV3-2) with TRBJ2-3; D is unclear. Germline V gene data show CDR1 as LGHDT and CDR2 as YNNKEL (reference sequence). The ends were cut back, 4 bases at V and 1 base at J, with 6 bases in the middle. The CDR3 sequence is 13 residues long. The CDR3 DNA follows: TGTGCCAGCAGCCCATTTCGCACAGATACGCAGTATTTT. Translation gives CASSPFRTDTQYF.

The rearrangement uses TRBV18 and TRBJ1-5; D is unresolved. In germline, CDR1 is KGHSH, CDR2 LQKENI. Trimming took off 3 bases at V and 7 bases at J, with 13 bases between the two ends. The CDR3 has 14 residues. CDR3 amino acids: CASSPEIARQPQHF. The CDR3 region has the DNA TGTGCCAGCTCACCCGAGATCGCCCGGCAGCCCCAGCATTTT.

This chain links TRBV10-3 with TRBJ2-7, with 11 bases that match TRBD2. From germline, CDR1 is ENHRY and CDR2 SYGVKD. The trim removed 6 bases at V and 5 bases at J, leaving 15 bases unmatched. The CDR3 covers 17 residues. The CDR3, as DNA: TGTGCCATCAGCGACCGTATAGCGGGAGGGGGCCGGGACGAGCAGTACTTC. Its protein product is CAISDRIAGGGRDEQYF.

The gene calls are TRBV6-5 and TRBJ2-7; no definite D call. V lost 8 bases and J lost 5, with 7 bases in between. Germline assignment: CDR1 MNHEY and CDR2 SVGAGI. This CDR3 is built from 10 residues. CDR3 DNA sequence: TGTGCCAGCCTACCTAACGAGCAGTACTTC. It encodes CASLPNEQYF.

This chain connects TRBV7-2 to TRBJ2-1, with a possible D match to TRBD2 (5 bases). V lost 5 bases and J lost 9, with 20 bases in between. The germline V gene has CDR1 SGHTA and CDR2 FQGNSA. The CDR3 runs to 15 residues. CDR3 amino acids: CASSPPGYQSFEQFF. The CDR3, as DNA: TGTGCCAGCAGCCCACCGGGGTACCAAAGCTTTGAGCAGTTCTTC.

This clone appeared a single time. This sequence joins TRBV9 and TRBJ1-3; TRBD1 agrees at 7 bases. Germline V gene lookup returns CDR1 SGDLS and CDR2 YYNGEE. The length of the CDR3 is 15 residues. V gave up 4 bases and J gave up 2 bases; unmatched junction bases: 6. Here the CDR3 DNA reads TGTGCCAGCAGCCCGACCACAGGGGCTGGAAACACCATATATTTT. Protein sequence: CASSPTTGAGNTIYF. Looking up the rest from reference TRBV9 and TRBJ1-3 gives the full variable domain: DSGVTQTPKHLITATGQRVTLRCSPRSGDLSVYWYQQSLDQGLQFLIQYYNGEERAKGNILERFSAQQFPDLHSELNLSSLELGDSALYFCASSPTTGAGNTIYFGEGSWLTVV.

CDR3 loop: CASSGQGFQHEQYF. The CDR3 coding sequence is TGTGCCAGCAGCGGACAGGGGTTTCAGCACGAGCAGTACTTC. The chain has TRBV9 and TRBJ2-7; TRBD1 matches at 8 bases. Trimming removed 3 bases from V and 5 bases from J; junction bases left unmatched: 7. The CDR3 consists of 14 residues. Germline assignment: CDR1 SGDLS and CDR2 YYNGEE.

The chain couples TRBV6-5 to TRBJ1-2; D ambiguous. Deletions cut 7 bases from V and 3 bases from J, with 9 bases between. The CDR3 runs 12 residues. Germline loops: CDR1 MNHEY, CDR2 SVGAGI. The CDR3 region has the DNA TGTGCCAGCACTGGAGACTACTATGGCTACACCTTC. Amino acid sequence: CASTGDYYGYTF.

V is TRBV5-1 and J is TRBJ2-1, with 7 bases matching TRBD2. Germline CDR1 reads SGHRS; CDR2 reads YFSETQ. Germline trimming cut 0 bases from V and 1 base from J; bases unmatched to any gene: 4. The CDR3 covers 16 residues. The CDR3 bases are TGCGCCAGCAGCTTGGTCGCCGGGGGGTCCTACAATGAGCAGTTCTTC. It encodes CASSLVAGGSYNEQFF.

J is TRBJ2-7 and V is TRBV28, with D perhaps matching TRBD2 (6 bases). The CDR3 length is 16 residues. The germline V gene has CDR1 MDHEN and CDR2 SYDVKM. The V and J ends lost 5 bases and 4 bases respectively, with 21 bases between them. The CDR3 here is CASSGGSAHRPYEQYF. DNA for the CDR3: TGTGCCAGCAGTGGGGGGAGCGCGCACAGACCGTACGAGCAGTACTTC.